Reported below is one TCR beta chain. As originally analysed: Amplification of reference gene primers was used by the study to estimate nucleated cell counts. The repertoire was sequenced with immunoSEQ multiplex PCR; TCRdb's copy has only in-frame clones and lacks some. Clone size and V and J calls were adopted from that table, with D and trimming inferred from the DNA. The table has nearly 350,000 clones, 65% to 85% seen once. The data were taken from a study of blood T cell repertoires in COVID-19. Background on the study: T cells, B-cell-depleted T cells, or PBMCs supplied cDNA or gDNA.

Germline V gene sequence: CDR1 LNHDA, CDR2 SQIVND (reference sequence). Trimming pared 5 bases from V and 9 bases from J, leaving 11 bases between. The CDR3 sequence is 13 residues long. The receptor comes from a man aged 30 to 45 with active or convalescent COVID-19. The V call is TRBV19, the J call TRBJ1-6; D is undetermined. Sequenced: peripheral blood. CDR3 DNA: TGTGCCAGTAGTGACTCAAAGAGTTCACCCCTCCACTTT. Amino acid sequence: CASSDSKSSPLHF.